The 18 T cell receptor beta chains given below trace back to one sample, sequenced in a study of cytomegalovirus exposure and HLA in healthy donors. 13 Jbeta primers and 60 Vbeta primers were used for the PCR. TCRdb's copy holds only in-frame clones and misses some; the assay was immunoSEQ multiplex PCR. Counted here are about 180,000 clones, 85% occurring once; the ten biggest clones make up 1%. The material sequenced was PBMCs. These receptors originate from a boy between 2 and 10 years old in good health and CMV-seronegative.

This clone appeared once. The rearrangement joins TRBV7-9 to TRBJ2-3; tentative D call: TRBD2 (5 bases). CDR1 SEHNR and CDR2 FQNEAQ come from the germline V gene (reference sequence). V gave up 4 bases and J gave up 0 bases, with 14 bases separating them. CDR3 length: 16 residues. The CDR3 loop reads CASSWRRESSTDTQYF. CDR3 nucleotide sequence: TGTGCCAGCAGCTGGCGACGGGAAAGTAGCACAGATACGCAGTATTTT.

The chain combines TRBV6-1 with TRBJ1-5; 7 bases map to TRBD1. Germline V gene lookup returns CDR1 MNHNS and CDR2 SASEGT. The V gene end was trimmed by 5 bases and the J gene end by 3 bases; junction bases not matched to a gene: 4. The CDR3 runs to 14 residues. The DNA for the CDR3 is TGTGCCAGCAGTCCCAGGGGGACCAATCAGCCCCAGCATTTT. It encodes CASSPRGTNQPQHF.

V is TRBV28 and J is TRBJ1-1; 7 nucleotides match TRBD1. Germline loops: CDR1 MDHEN, CDR2 SYDVKM. The CDR3 length is 17 residues. After removal of 3 bases from V and 6 bases from J, the junction contained 16 bases not matched to a gene. The CDR3 DNA reads TGTGCCAGCAGTTTCGAGGTTGGAGCAGGGGGTGGCTCTGAAGCTTTCTTT. This translates into CASSFEVGAGGGSEAFF.

This clone was detected once. The rearrangement uses TRBV28 and TRBJ1-2; D ambiguous. V was cut by 3 bases and J by 0 bases, with 11 bases left in between. There are 15 residues in the CDR3. CDR1 is MDHEN and CDR2 is SYDVKM in the germline V gene. This CDR3 reads CASSLGSKANYGYTF. As DNA, the CDR3 is TGTGCCAGCAGTTTGGGCAGTAAAGCTAACTATGGCTACACCTTC.

This chain uses TRBV19 with TRBJ2-3; maybe TRBD1 (6 bases). Germline values: CDR1 LNHDA, CDR2 SQIVND (reference sequence). The CDR3 contains 14 residues. With 3 bases removed from V and 3 bases from J, the gap between germline ends came to 10 bases. The CDR3 DNA is TGTGCCAGTAGTATTGAGGGGACAACAGATACGCAGTATTTT. Amino acid sequence: CASSIEGTTDTQYF. The full variable domain, with the rest looked up from reference TRBV19 and TRBJ2-3, is DGGITQSPKYLFRKEGQNVTLSCEQNLNHDAMYWYRQDPGQGLRLIYYSQIVNDFQKGDIAEGYSVSREKKESFPLTVTSAQKNPTAFYLCASSIEGTTDTQYFGPGTRLTVL.

The chain links TRBV7-9 to TRBJ1-2; D is unclear. Trimming shortened V by 5 bases and J by 4 bases, and 11 bases separated the two germline ends. Per the germline V gene, CDR1 is SEHNR and CDR2 is FQNEAQ (reference sequence). There are 13 residues in the CDR3. The CDR3 here is CASSPGEAYGYTF. As DNA, the CDR3 is TGTGCCAGCAGCCCCGGGGAGGCCTATGGCTACACCTTC. The full variable domain, completed using reference TRBV7-9 and TRBJ1-2, is DTGVSQNPRHKITKRGQNVTFRCDPISEHNRLYWYRQTLGQGPEFLTYFQNEAQLEKSRLLSDRFSAERPKGSFSTLEIQRTEQGDSAMYLCASSPGEAYGYTFGSGTRLTVV.

This chain joins TRBV6-1 and TRBJ2-7, with D perhaps matching TRBD2 (6 bases). Trimming shortened V by 0 bases and J by 2 bases, and 8 bases separated the two germline ends. Germline CDR1 is MNHNS and CDR2 is SASEGT. The CDR3 is 14 residues long. As DNA, the CDR3 is TGTGCCAGCAGTGAAGCGGGAGGAACCTACGAGCAGTACTTC. Residues: CASSEAGGTYEQYF.

This clone was seen a single time. V and J are TRBV28 and TRBJ1-2, with 7 bases lining up with TRBD1. CDR1 is MDHEN and CDR2 is SYDVKM in the germline V gene. There are 14 residues in the CDR3. J lost 4 bases, V lost 7 bases, and 9 bases had no gene match. CDR3 amino acids: CASTVSGQLYGYTF. CDR3 coding DNA: TGTGCCAGCACCGTATCGGGACAGCTCTATGGCTACACCTTC.

The chain joins TRBV7-2 to TRBJ2-4, with a possible D match to TRBD2 (5 bases). V dropped 7 bases and J dropped 0 bases, with 13 bases sitting between them. Germline V gives CDR1 SGHTA, CDR2 FQGNSA. The CDR3 covers 15 residues. As DNA, the CDR3 is TGTGCCAGCAACCGAGGGCAGTTAGCCAAAAACATTCAGTACTTC. Its protein product is CASNRGQLAKNIQYF.

A few counts support this clone. This CDR3 is CASSLRLRDTPRNGYTF. CDR3 DNA sequence: TGTGCCAGCAGCTTGAGGTTGAGGGACACCCCGCGGAATGGCTACACCTTC. This sequence joins TRBV5-6 and TRBJ1-2; the D gene is possibly TRBD1 (6 bases). The CDR3 has 17 amino acids. V dropped 1 base and J dropped 6 bases, with 22 bases sitting between them. Per the germline V gene, CDR1 is SGHDT and CDR2 is YYEEEE. Using reference TRBV5-6 and TRBJ1-2 for the parts outside the CDR3, the full variable domain is DAGVTQSPTHLIKTRGQQVTLRCSPKSGHDTVSWYQQALGQGPQFIFQYYEEEERQRGNFPDRFSGHQFPNYSSELNVNALLLGDSALYLCASSLRLRDTPRNGYTFGSGTRLTVV.

The rearrangement uses TRBV4-1 and TRBJ1-6; no reliable D call. V was clipped by 3 bases and J by 10 bases, with 22 bases between them. In germline, CDR1 is MGHRA, CDR2 YSYEKL. The CDR3 extends over 17 amino acids. The CDR3 protein is CASSHAPVRPDGSPLHF. For the CDR3, the DNA is TGCGCCAGCAGCCATGCCCCGGTCAGGCCGGATGGGTCACCCCTCCACTTT.

This chain uses TRBV5-1 with TRBJ2-6, with 9 positions matching TRBD1. This CDR3 is built from 15 residues. Germline V lookup: CDR1 SGHRS, CDR2 YFSETQ. Losses at the gene ends were 6 bases for V and 2 bases for J; bases not matched to a gene: 3. The DNA of the CDR3 is TGCGCCAGCACCCGGGACAGGGCTGGGGCCAACGTCCTGACTTTC. It encodes CASTRDRAGANVLTF.

Of note for this clone: Different DNA sequences within this sample yield the same CDR3. The gene calls are TRBV13 and TRBJ2-5, with D hard to call. Trimming cost V 3 bases and J 4 bases, with 3 bases left between them. The CDR3 runs 11 residues. The germline V gene encodes CDR1 PRHDT and CDR2 FYEKMQ (reference sequence). CDR3 sequence (DNA): TGTGCCAGCAGCTTCGGAGAGACCCAGTACTTC. It encodes CASSFGETQYF. Full variable domain (missing parts from reference TRBV13 and TRBJ2-5): AAGVIQSPRHLIKEKRETATLKCYPIPRHDTVYWYQQGPGQDPQFLISFYEKMQSDKGSIPDRFSAQQFSDYHSELNMSSLELGDSALYFCASSFGETQYFGPGTRLLVL.

The chain combines TRBV18 with TRBJ2-5, with D perhaps matching TRBD1 (7 bases). Trimming removed 1 base at V and 4 bases at J, with 13 bases between. CDR3 length equals 15 residues. Germline V CDR1 and CDR2: KGHSH, LQKENI. Here the CDR3 DNA reads TGTGCCAGCTCACCACGTCAGGGGGGAGGAGAGACCCAGTACTTC. Translation: CASSPRQGGGETQYF.

The chain has TRBV5-4 and TRBJ2-3; possible D gene TRBD2, 6 bases. The CDR3 has 13 residues. V was trimmed by 1 base and J by 7 bases, leaving 10 bases between them. Per the germline V gene, CDR1 is SGHNT and CDR2 is YYREEE (reference sequence). The CDR3 nucleotides read TGTGCCAGCAGCTTGTCGGGGGTGAATACGCAGTATTTT. It translates to CASSLSGVNTQYF.

The chain recombines TRBV13 with TRBJ1-3, with 9 bases that match TRBD1. Germline loops: CDR1 PRHDT, CDR2 FYEKMQ (reference sequence). The CDR3 is 14 residues long. After removal of 6 bases from V and 2 bases from J, the junction contained 2 bases not matched to a gene. The CDR3 DNA is TGTGCCAGCAGGGACAGGGGTCCTGGAAACACCATATATTTT. It codes for CASRDRGPGNTIYF.

The gene calls are TRBV6-1 and TRBJ1-1; 7 nucleotides line up with TRBD1. CDR1 is MNHNS and CDR2 is SASEGT in the germline V gene. The CDR3 runs 14 residues. Trimming took 5 bases from V and 1 from J; bases not matched to a gene: 4. The DNA for the CDR3 is TGTGCCAGCAGTAATAACAGGGGGAACACTGAAGCTTTCTTT. Amino acids: CASSNNRGNTEAFF.

This rearrangement joins TRBV6-5 to TRBJ1-1, with a possible D match to TRBD1 (5 bases). Germline CDR1 reads MNHEY; CDR2 reads SVGAGI. Trimming cost V 3 bases and J 1 base, with 15 bases left between them. The CDR3 is 16 amino acids. The CDR3 here is CASSYVTGPWNTEAFF. The CDR3 DNA sequence: TGTGCCAGCAGTTATGTAACAGGACCTTGGAACACTGAAGCTTTCTTT.